This T cell receptor (beta chain) was sequenced in a study of T cell responses to AZD1222 COVID-19 vaccine. Using immunoSEQ multiplex PCR, the repertoire was profiled, and TCRdb retains in-frame clones only, with some absent. The repertoire holds tens of thousands of clones, with 88% as singletons. Overall study findings and caveats: After the peak T cell response, and only then, were repertoires sampled. Unmutated variant regions reportedly attract nearly half of all spike-specific TCRs. The CD4 TCRs associated with vaccination extended across spike and predominated at 160-218 and 743-854.

Both about-4-week and about-12-week second-dose recipients were combined. From germline, CDR1 is SGHTA and CDR2 FQGNSA. Trimming pared 2 bases from V and 0 bases from J, leaving 10 bases between. The CDR3 has 16 amino acids. Remarks on this clone: Its specificity is unknown.

This sequence originates from an adult who received the AZD1222 COVID-19 vaccine. V and J are TRBV7-2 and TRBJ2-2; D uncertain. Sequencing was performed on peripheral blood, taken 28 days after the second AZD1222 dose. The CDR3 DNA reads TGTGCCAGCAGCTTAAGTTCCGGGTCGAACACCGGGGAGCTGTTTTTT. Translation gives CASSLSSGSNTGELFF.